This T cell receptor beta chain was sequenced in a study of shared clonotypes between healthy human individuals. Study summary: A donor's plate count was three for CD4 naive and three for CD4 memory; CD8 naive had two and CD8 memory one. Study-level points and caveats: Naive subsets generally had larger estimated richness than memory subsets.

Each of the donors was a healthy adult who was HIV-negative and had not had a recent acute infection or vaccination. Running of the assay took place at deep level. Here immunoSEQ multiplex PCR was the method, and the copy in TCRdb shows in-frame clones only, minus some. Of approximately 530,000 clones in the sample, almost 97% are singletons; the top ten hold 0.06%. The CDR3 totals 17 residues. In germline, CDR1 is LNHDA, CDR2 SQIVND (reference sequence). Trimming left V 0 bases short and J 4 bases short, with 17 bases between. Note on this clone: Antigen: not known.

The chain is built from TRBV19 and TRBJ2-3; a possible D gene is TRBD2 (5 bases). Material for sequencing was naive CD4+ T cells sorted from blood. Subset indicated: CD45RA+ positively selected. This TCR was recovered from a woman aged 25 to 45 in good health. CDR3 nucleotide sequence: TGTGCCAGTAGTATAGATCCGGATGGGAGTTATTCAGATACGCAGTATTTT. Amino acid sequence: CASSIDPDGSYSDTQYF.